The 30 T cell receptor beta chains given below trace back to one sample, sequenced in a study of spatial heterogeneity in lung cancer. Time point denoted: sample taken at primary tumor resection. Frozen PBMC, nontumor lung or tumor provided whole RNA, which was sequenced unsorted. MiXCR, applied by TCRdb to the 5' RACE reads, yields one record per CDR3 protein. The data hold about 75,000 distinct CDR3 sequences, with 13% observed a single time. Here the sequenced sample was PBMCs, taken at surgery. All receptors come from a male donor with early-stage non-small cell lung cancer.

The J gene is TRBJ2-2, the V gene TRBV5-6; a possible D gene is TRBD2 (5 bases). Trimming removed 5 bases from V and 5 bases from J, with 16 bases in between. This CDR3 has 15 amino acids. The germline gives CDR1 SGHDT, CDR2 YYEEEE. CDR3 protein: CASRRVTRETGELFF. The DNA for the CDR3 is TGTGCCAGCAGAAGAGTAACGAGGGAAACCGGGGAGCTGTTTTTT.

The chain has TRBV5-1 and TRBJ1-1, with TRBD1 as a possible D gene (5 bases). The CDR3 contains 15 residues. Trimming removed 4 bases at V and 6 bases at J, with 19 bases between. Germline CDR1 and CDR2: SGHRS and YFSETQ. The CDR3 DNA is TGCGCCAGCAGCATTGTGGTCCCTGGGGGTGCTGAAGCTTTCTTT. Amino acid sequence: CASSIVVPGGAEAFF. The full variable domain, completed using reference TRBV5-1 and TRBJ1-1, is KAGVTQTPRYLIKTRGQQVTLSCSPISGHRSVSWYQQTPGQGLQFLFEYFSETQRNKGNFPGRFSGRQFSNSRSEMNVSTLELGDSALYLCASSIVVPGGAEAFFGQGTRLTVV.

The CDR3 nucleotides are TGTGCCAGCCGAGAGCAGAACACCGGGGAGCTGTTTTTT. Its protein is CASREQNTGELFF. The genes are TRBV7-2 and TRBJ2-2; D is ambiguous. CDR3 length: 13 residues. V was clipped by 8 bases and J by 1 base, with 8 bases between them. CDR1 and CDR2 (germline): SGHTA, FQGNSA.

In its sample, this clonotype was seen many times. The J gene is TRBJ1-3, the V gene TRBV5-8, with D unresolved. Germline CDR1 SGHTS, CDR2 YDEGEE. CDR3 length: 16 amino acids. Trimming left V 0 bases short and J 0 bases short, with 10 bases between. The CDR3 spells CASSLGGGSSGNTIYF. The DNA for the CDR3 is TGTGCCAGCAGCTTGGGAGGCGGGAGCTCTGGAAACACCATATATTTT.

This clonotype was counted only a few times. The junction and the germline gene differ at one end; a read error may be behind it. V gene TRBV12-3 or TRBV12-4 combines with J gene TRBJ1-1, with a tentative D call TRBD1 (5 bases). The CDR3 sequence is 11 residues long. CDR3 coding DNA: TGTGCCAGCAGCACAGGACCTGAGGCTTTCTTT. Translating it yields CASSTGPEAFF.

The chain is built from TRBV15 and TRBJ2-1; 13 nucleotides match TRBD2. The CDR3 length is 17 residues. J lost 4 bases, V lost 0 bases, and 3 bases had no gene match. CDR1 is LNHNV and CDR2 is YYDKDF in the germline V gene (reference sequence). CDR3 sequence: CATSRDRGLAGYNEQFF. For the CDR3, the DNA is TGTGCCACCAGCAGAGACCGGGGACTAGCGGGATACAATGAGCAGTTCTTC.

This clonotype was seen at least ten times. V gene TRBV9 combines with J gene TRBJ2-6; D remains unclear. Trimming shortened V by 6 bases and J by 0 bases, and 7 bases separated the two germline ends. The CDR3 has 14 residues. Per the germline V gene, CDR1 is SGDLS and CDR2 is YYNGEE. The CDR3 DNA follows: TGTGCCAGCACCGGTGGCTCTGGGGCCAACGTCCTGACTTTC. Its translation is CASTGGSGANVLTF.

This clonotype was seen repeatedly, ten times or more. The V gene is TRBV7-3, the J gene TRBJ2-5; D perhaps matches TRBD2 (6 bases). The CDR3 consists of 13 residues. CDR1 SGHTA and CDR2 FQGTGA come from the germline V gene. The V end was cut by 5 bases, the J end by 1 base, with 8 bases between. CDR3 sequence reads: CASSPGVQETQYF. The CDR3 coding sequence is TGTGCCAGCAGCCCGGGGGTCCAAGAGACCCAGTACTTC. Complete variable domain (other parts from reference TRBV7-3 and TRBJ2-5): GAGVSQTPSNKVTEKGKYVELRCDPISGHTALYWYRQSLGQGPEFLIYFQGTGAADDSGLPNDRFFAVRPEGSVSTLKIQRTERGDSAVYLCASSPGVQETQYFGPGTRLLVL.

The gene calls are TRBV11-2 and TRBJ2-1, with a possible D match to TRBD2 (5 bases). V gave up 1 base and J gave up 7 bases, with 8 bases separating them. This CDR3 region has 13 residues. Germline CDR1 SGHAT, CDR2 FQNNGV. The CDR3 here is CASSLGIANEQFF. The CDR3 DNA reads as TGTGCCAGCAGCTTAGGTATAGCGAATGAGCAGTTCTTC.

The chain employs TRBV9 and TRBJ1-6, with unresolved D. CDR3 length: 14 amino acids. The V and J ends lost 4 bases and 11 bases respectively, with 16 bases between them. Germline V gene sequence: CDR1 SGDLS, CDR2 YYNGEE. This CDR3 is CASSLGHSDTPLHF. The CDR3 region has the DNA TGTGCCAGCAGCCTGGGCCACTCTGACACACCCCTCCACTTT.

This clonotype was picked up a small number of times. The genes are TRBV5-1 and TRBJ2-3; D remains ambiguous. Deletions cut 0 bases from V and 1 base from J, with 6 bases between. The V gene's germline CDR1 is SGHRS and CDR2 YFSETQ. This CDR3 has 14 residues. The DNA of the CDR3 is TGCGCCAGCAGCTTGGTGGATGGCACAGATACGCAGTATTTT. Its translation: CASSLVDGTDTQYF.

There are a few counts of this clonotype. This sequence joins TRBV4-1 and TRBJ2-7, with no clear D. The V end lost 0 bases, the J end lost 3 bases, and 9 bases lay between the germline ends. The length of the CDR3 is 14 residues. From germline, CDR1 is MGHRA and CDR2 YSYEKL. The CDR3 is CASSQEGFGYEQYF. CDR3 nucleotide sequence: TGCGCCAGCAGCCAAGAGGGGTTTGGCTACGAGCAGTACTTC.

This clonotype was seen many times. The chain couples TRBV6-5 to TRBJ2-1, with D tentatively TRBD2 (5 bases). The length of the CDR3 is 13 residues. The V gene's germline CDR1 is MNHEY and CDR2 SVGAGI. Deletions cut 6 bases from V and 3 bases from J, with 9 bases between. The CDR3 DNA is TGTGCCAGCAGGGGCCGGGACTACAATGAGCAGTTCTTC. It yields the protein CASRGRDYNEQFF.

This chain uses TRBV5-1 with TRBJ2-7, with TRBD1 matching over 7 bases. Trimming removed 4 bases from V and 5 bases from J; junction bases left unmatched: 12. The germline V gene encodes CDR1 SGHRS and CDR2 YFSETQ. This CDR3 spans 15 amino acids. CDR3 residues: CASSLSTGAGDEQYF. As DNA, the CDR3 is TGCGCCAGCAGCCTATCAACAGGGGCTGGAGACGAGCAGTACTTC.

This clonotype was seen a few times. The V call is TRBV27, the J call TRBJ2-7, with 7 bases fitting TRBD1. This CDR3 is built from 15 residues. CDR1 and CDR2 (germline): MNHEY, SMNVEV (reference sequence). Unmatched junction bases numbered 9, after V lost 5 bases and J lost 2 bases. In DNA, the CDR3 is TGTGCCAGCAGTCCCTATCCCGACAGGGCCTACGAGCAGTACTTC. This translates into CASSPYPDRAYEQYF.

The chain joins TRBV5-1 to TRBJ2-3, with 7 bases identical to TRBD1. Germline CDR1 reads SGHRS; CDR2 reads YFSETQ. V shed 1 base, J shed 7 bases, and the junction held 3 bases outside the gene matches. The CDR3 totals 13 residues. CDR3 coding DNA: TGCGCCAGCAGCTTGCCAGGGGGAAATACGCAGTATTTT. Protein: CASSLPGGNTQYF.

In its sample, this clonotype was seen many times. The chain carries TRBV29-1 and TRBJ2-1; 12 bases line up with TRBD2. This CDR3 region has 15 residues. Germline V gives CDR1 SQVTM, CDR2 ANQGSEA. J lost 4 bases, V lost 2 bases, and 3 bases had no gene match. CDR3 sequence (DNA): TGCAGCGTTGAAAGCCTAGCGGGAGGGTACAATGAGCAGTTCTTC. Its translation: CSVESLAGGYNEQFF.

The chain couples TRBV3-1 to TRBJ1-2; D gene ambiguous. CDR1 LGHDT and CDR2 YNNKEL come from the germline V gene (reference sequence). The CDR3 has 16 residues. The germline V and J ends were trimmed by 0 bases and 3 bases, with 14 bases remaining between them. CDR3 nucleotides: TGTGCCAGCAGCCAAGATGGCATAGAACTCGACTATGGCTACACCTTC. It yields the protein CASSQDGIELDYGYTF.

This clonotype was observed a few times. The chain has TRBV5-1 and TRBJ2-3, with D unclear. In germline, CDR1 is SGHRS, CDR2 YFSETQ. This CDR3 has 11 residues. Deletions cut 5 bases from V and 5 bases from J, with 6 bases between. The CDR3 spells CASSAGDTQYF. The DNA for the CDR3 is TGCGCCAGCAGTGCAGGAGATACGCAGTATTTT.

This clonotype was seen more than once but under ten times. The V gene is TRBV3-1, the J gene TRBJ2-1; D is possibly TRBD1 (5 bases). V lost 3 bases and J lost 3, with 9 bases in between. CDR3 length: 14 residues. Germline values: CDR1 LGHDT, CDR2 YNNKEL (reference sequence). CDR3 DNA sequence: TGTGCCAGCAGCCATCGCCAGGGCTACAATGAGCAGTTCTTC. Protein product: CASSHRQGYNEQFF.

The chain uses TRBV12-3 or TRBV12-4 and TRBJ1-1; D unresolved. Trimming left V 9 bases short and J 10 bases short, with 12 bases between. The CDR3 sequence is 10 residues long. The CDR3 is CARLTALAFF. The CDR3 nucleotides read TGTGCCAGATTGACGGCGCTAGCTTTCTTT.

This clonotype was seen a handful of times. The chain employs TRBV5-1 and TRBJ2-7, with D possibly matching TRBD2 (6 bases). CDR3 length: 14 amino acids. Germline V gene lookup returns CDR1 SGHRS and CDR2 YFSETQ. The germline V and J ends were trimmed by 0 bases and 0 bases, with 7 bases remaining between them. The CDR3 DNA reads as TGCGCCAGCAGCTTGGGACTAGTCTCCTACGAGCAGTACTTC. Protein sequence: CASSLGLVSYEQYF.

This clonotype has a handful of counts. In DNA form, the CDR3 reads TGTGCCAGCAGCAAGCAGGGGGCAACTAATGAAAAACTGTTTTTT. It codes for CASSKQGATNEKLFF. This rearrangement joins TRBV9 to TRBJ1-4; 7 bases map to TRBD1. V shed 4 bases, J shed 0 bases, and the junction held 3 bases outside the gene matches. Germline CDR1 is SGDLS and CDR2 is YYNGEE. This CDR3 comprises 15 residues. The whole variable domain, remainder taken from reference TRBV9 and TRBJ1-4, is DSGVTQTPKHLITATGQRVTLRCSPRSGDLSVYWYQQSLDQGLQFLIQYYNGEERAKGNILERFSAQQFPDLHSELNLSSLELGDSALYFCASSKQGATNEKLFFGSGTQLSVL.

CDR3 loop: CASSLGGTGTYEQYF. CDR3 bases: TGCGCCAGCAGCTTGGGAGGGACAGGGACCTACGAGCAGTACTTC. This chain connects TRBV5-1 to TRBJ2-7; 9 bases agree with TRBD1. The CDR3 has 15 amino acids. V shed 0 bases, J shed 2 bases, and the junction held 3 bases outside the gene matches. CDR1 and CDR2 (germline): SGHRS, YFSETQ. Variable domain in full (rest from reference TRBV5-1 and TRBJ2-7): KAGVTQTPRYLIKTRGQQVTLSCSPISGHRSVSWYQQTPGQGLQFLFEYFSETQRNKGNFPGRFSGRQFSNSRSEMNVSTLELGDSALYLCASSLGGTGTYEQYFGPGTRLTVT.

Only a few counts were recorded for this clonotype. This chain connects TRBV12-3 or TRBV12-4 to TRBJ1-1; D gene unclear. CDR3 length: 14 amino acids. Trimming left V 3 bases short and J 0 bases short, with 8 bases between. CDR3 loop: CASSFSGMNTEAFF. The CDR3 DNA follows: TGTGCCAGCAGTTTTAGCGGCATGAACACTGAAGCTTTCTTT.

This clonotype was picked up a small number of times. The chain joins TRBV6-5 to TRBJ2-1, with 7 bases fitting TRBD2. V shed 2 bases and J 4 bases; nucleotides not matched to a gene: 8. The CDR3 loop spans 16 amino acids. From germline, CDR1 is MNHEY and CDR2 SVGAGI. CDR3 DNA: TGTGCCAGCAGTTACGTGGCGGGAGCGGCATACAATGAGCAGTTCTTC. This sequence encodes CASSYVAGAAYNEQFF.

This clonotype turned up a few times. V and J are TRBV20-1 and TRBJ2-3; 7 bases are a match to TRBD1. V shed 4 bases and J 0 bases; nucleotides not matched to a gene: 4. The CDR3 sequence is 14 residues long. CDR1 and CDR2 (germline): DFQATT, SNEGSKA (reference sequence). The CDR3 DNA sequence: TGCAGTGCTATTAACAGGGGTAGCACAGATACGCAGTATTTT. This codes for CSAINRGSTDTQYF.

This clonotype has at least ten counts. The chain joins TRBV5-1 to TRBJ2-6; D gene ambiguous. V was trimmed by 5 bases and J by 0 bases, leaving 18 bases between them. CDR1 SGHRS and CDR2 YFSETQ come from the germline V gene. CDR3 length: 18 residues. CDR3 amino acids: CASSPSAAILSGANVLTF. For the CDR3, the DNA is TGCGCCAGCAGTCCGTCGGCAGCCATACTCTCTGGGGCCAACGTCCTGACTTTC.

The chain employs TRBV6-6 and TRBJ2-3; D gene ambiguous. There are 13 residues in the CDR3. Germline CDR1 reads MNHNY; CDR2 reads SVGAGI (reference sequence). Between the trimmed V and J ends, which lost 4 bases and 6 bases, there was a span of 11 bases. The CDR3: CASSSDLWDTQYF. The CDR3 DNA reads as TGTGCCAGCAGTTCTGACTTGTGGGATACGCAGTATTTT.

This clonotype came up once. This rearrangement joins TRBV20-1 to TRBJ2-1, with D possibly matching TRBD2 (6 bases). The length of the CDR3 is 12 residues. Per the germline V gene, CDR1 is DFQATT and CDR2 is SNEGSKA (reference sequence). V lost 3 bases and J 9 bases, leaving 12 bases between the germline ends. The CDR3 coding sequence is TGCAGTGCTAGTACAATGCGGGGTGAGCAGTTCTTC. Its translation: CSASTMRGEQFF.